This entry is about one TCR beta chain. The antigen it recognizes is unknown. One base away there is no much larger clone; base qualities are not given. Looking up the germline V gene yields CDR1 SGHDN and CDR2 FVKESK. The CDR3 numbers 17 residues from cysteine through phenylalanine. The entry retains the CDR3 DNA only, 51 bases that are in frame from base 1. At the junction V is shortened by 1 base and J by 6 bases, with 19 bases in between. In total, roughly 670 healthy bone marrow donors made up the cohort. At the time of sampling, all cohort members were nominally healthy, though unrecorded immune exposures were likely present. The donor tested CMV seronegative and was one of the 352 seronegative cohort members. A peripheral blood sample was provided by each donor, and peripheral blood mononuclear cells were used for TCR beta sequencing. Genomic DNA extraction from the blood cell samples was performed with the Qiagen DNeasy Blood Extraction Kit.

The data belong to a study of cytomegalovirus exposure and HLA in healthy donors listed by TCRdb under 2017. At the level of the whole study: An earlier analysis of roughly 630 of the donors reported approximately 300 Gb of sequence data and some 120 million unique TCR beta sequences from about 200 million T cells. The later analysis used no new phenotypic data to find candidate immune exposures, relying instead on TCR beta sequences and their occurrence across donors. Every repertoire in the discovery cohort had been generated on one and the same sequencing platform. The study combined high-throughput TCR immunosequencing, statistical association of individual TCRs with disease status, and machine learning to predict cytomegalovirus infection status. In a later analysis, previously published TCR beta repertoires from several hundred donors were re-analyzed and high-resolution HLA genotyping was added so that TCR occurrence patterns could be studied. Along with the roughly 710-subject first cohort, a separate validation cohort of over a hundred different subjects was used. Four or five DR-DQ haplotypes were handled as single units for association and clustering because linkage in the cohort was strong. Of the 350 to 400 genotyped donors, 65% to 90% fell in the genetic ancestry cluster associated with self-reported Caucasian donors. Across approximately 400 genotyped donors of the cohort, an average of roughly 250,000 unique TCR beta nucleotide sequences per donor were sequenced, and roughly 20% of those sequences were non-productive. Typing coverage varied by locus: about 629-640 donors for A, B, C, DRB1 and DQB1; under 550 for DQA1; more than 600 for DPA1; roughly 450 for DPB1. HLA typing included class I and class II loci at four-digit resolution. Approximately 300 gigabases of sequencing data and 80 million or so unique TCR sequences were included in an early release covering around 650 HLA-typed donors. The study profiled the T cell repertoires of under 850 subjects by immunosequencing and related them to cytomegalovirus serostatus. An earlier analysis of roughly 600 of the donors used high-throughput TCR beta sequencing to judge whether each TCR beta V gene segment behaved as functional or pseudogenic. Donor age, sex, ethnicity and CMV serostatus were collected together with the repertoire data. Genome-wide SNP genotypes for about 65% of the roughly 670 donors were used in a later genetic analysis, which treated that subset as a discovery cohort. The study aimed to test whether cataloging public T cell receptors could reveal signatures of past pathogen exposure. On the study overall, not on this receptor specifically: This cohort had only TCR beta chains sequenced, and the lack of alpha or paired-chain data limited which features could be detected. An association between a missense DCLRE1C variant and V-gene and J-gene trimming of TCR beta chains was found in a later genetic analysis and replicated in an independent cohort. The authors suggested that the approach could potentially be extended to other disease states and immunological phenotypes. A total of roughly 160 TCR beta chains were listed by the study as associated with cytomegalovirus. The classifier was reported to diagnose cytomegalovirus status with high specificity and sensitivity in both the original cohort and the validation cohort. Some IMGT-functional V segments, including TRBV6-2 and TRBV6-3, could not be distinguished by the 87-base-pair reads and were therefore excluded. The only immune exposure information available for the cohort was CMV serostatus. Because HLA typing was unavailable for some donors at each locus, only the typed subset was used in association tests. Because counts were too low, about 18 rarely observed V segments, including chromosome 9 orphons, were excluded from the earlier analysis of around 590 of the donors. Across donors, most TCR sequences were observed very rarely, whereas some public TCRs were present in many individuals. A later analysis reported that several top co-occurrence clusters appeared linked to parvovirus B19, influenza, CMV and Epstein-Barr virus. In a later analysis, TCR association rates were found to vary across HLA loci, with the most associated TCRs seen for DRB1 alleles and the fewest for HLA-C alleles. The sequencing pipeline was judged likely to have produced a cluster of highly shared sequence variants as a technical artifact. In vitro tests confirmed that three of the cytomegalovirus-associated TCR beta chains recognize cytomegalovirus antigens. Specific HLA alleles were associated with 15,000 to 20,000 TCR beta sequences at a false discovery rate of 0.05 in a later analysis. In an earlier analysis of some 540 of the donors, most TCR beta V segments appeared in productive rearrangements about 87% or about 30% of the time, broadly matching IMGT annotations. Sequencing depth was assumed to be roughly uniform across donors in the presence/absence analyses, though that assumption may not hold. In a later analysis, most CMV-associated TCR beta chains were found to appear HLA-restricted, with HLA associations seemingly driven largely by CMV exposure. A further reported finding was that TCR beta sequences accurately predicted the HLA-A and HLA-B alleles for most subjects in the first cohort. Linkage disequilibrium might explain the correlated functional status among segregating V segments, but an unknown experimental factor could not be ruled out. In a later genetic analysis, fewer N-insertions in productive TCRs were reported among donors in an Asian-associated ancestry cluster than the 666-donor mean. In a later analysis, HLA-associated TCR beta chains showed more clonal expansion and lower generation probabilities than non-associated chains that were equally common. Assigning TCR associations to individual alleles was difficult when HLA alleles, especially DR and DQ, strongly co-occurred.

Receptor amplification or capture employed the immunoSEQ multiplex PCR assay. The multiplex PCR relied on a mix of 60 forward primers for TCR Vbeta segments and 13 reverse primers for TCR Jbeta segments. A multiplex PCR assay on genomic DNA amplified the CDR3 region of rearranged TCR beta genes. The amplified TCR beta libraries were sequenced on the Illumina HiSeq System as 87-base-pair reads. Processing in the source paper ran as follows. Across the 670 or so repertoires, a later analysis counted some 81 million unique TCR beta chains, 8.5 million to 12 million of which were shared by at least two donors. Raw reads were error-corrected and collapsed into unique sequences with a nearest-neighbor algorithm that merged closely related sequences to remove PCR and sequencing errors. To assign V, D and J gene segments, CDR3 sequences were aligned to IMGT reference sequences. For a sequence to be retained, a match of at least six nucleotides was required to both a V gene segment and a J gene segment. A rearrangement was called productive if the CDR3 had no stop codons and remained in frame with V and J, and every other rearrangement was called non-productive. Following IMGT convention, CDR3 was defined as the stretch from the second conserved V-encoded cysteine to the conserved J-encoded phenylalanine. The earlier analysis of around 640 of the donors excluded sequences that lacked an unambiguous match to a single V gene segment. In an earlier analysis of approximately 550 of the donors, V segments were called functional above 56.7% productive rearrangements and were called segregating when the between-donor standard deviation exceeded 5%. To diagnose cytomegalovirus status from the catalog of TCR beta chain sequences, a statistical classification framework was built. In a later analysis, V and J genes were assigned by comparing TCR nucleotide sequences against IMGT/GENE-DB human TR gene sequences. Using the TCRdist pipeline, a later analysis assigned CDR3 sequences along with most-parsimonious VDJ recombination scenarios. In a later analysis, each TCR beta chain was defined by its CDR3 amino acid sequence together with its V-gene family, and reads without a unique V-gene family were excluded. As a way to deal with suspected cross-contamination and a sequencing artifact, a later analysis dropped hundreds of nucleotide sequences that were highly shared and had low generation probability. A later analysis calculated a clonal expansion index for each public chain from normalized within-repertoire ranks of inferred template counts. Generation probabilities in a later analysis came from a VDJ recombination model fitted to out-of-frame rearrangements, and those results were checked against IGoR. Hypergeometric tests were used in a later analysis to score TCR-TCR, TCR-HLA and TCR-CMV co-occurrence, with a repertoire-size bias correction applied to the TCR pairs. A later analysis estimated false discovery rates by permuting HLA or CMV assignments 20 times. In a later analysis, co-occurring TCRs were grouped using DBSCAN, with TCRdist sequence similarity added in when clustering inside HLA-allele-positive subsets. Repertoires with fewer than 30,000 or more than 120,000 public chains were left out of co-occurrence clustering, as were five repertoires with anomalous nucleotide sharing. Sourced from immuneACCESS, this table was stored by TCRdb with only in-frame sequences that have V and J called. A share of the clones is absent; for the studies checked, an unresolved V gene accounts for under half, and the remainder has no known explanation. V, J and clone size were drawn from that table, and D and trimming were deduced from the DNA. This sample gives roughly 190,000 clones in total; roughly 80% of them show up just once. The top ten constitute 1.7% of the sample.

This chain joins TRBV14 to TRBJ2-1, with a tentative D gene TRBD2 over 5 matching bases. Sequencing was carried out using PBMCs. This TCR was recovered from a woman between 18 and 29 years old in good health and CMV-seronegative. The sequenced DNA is TGTGCCAGCAGCCAAGGGATGGGAGCTACTGAGGCCAATGAGCAGTTCTTC. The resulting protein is CASSQGMGATEANEQFF.